A selection of T cell receptor beta chains follows, all from one sample in a study of blood T cell repertoires in COVID-19. TCRdb keeps only in-frame clones here, not all; method: immunoSEQ multiplex PCR. Of around 94,000 clones listed, about four fifths were seen once; the top ten hold 19%. The material sequenced was peripheral blood. The origin of the receptors is a human donor in a cohort sampled during active COVID-19. Both conserved end residues are part of each CDR3. A D gene is named only where the DNA matches it firmly. Clone size is given for some rows only: seen once, a few or many times, or a class if the clone is expanded.

CDR3 protein: CASHTGGGQETQYF
CDR3 DNA: TGCGCCAGCCATACAGGGGGGGGACAAGAGACCCAGTACTTC
CDR3 length: 14
J gene: TRBJ2-5
D gene: .
V gene: TRBV5-1
clone size: .

CDR3 protein: CASSLEGEGQPQHF
CDR3 DNA: TGCGCCAGCAGTCTTGAGGGGGAAGGTCAGCCCCAGCATTTT
CDR3 length: 14
J gene: TRBJ1-5
D gene: .
V gene: TRBV5-1
clone size: .

CDR3 protein: CASKGGGWYNEQFF
CDR3 DNA: TGTGCCAGCAAGGGCGGGGGGTGGTACAATGAGCAGTTCTTC
CDR3 length: 14
J gene: TRBJ2-1
D gene: TRBD2
V gene: TRBV28
clone size: .

CDR3 protein: CASSRLGETGELFF
CDR3 DNA: TGTGCCAGCAGCCGGCTGGGCGAAACCGGGGAGCTGTTTTTT
CDR3 length: 14
J gene: TRBJ2-2
D gene: .
V gene: TRBV3-1/TRBV3-2
clone size: .

CDR3 protein: CASSQTAEKETQYF
CDR3 DNA: TGTGCCAGCAGTCAGACAGCCGAGAAAGAGACCCAGTACTTC
CDR3 length: 14
J gene: TRBJ2-5
D gene: .
V gene: TRBV7-9
clone size: .

CDR3 protein: CASSQLATEQYF
CDR3 DNA: TGTGCCAGCAGCCAACTAGCTACCGAGCAGTACTTC
CDR3 length: 12
J gene: TRBJ2-7
D gene: .
V gene: TRBV2
clone size: .

CDR3 protein: CASSPESGGDEQFF
CDR3 DNA: TGTGCCAGCAGCCCCGAGTCTGGGGGCGATGAGCAGTTCTTC
CDR3 length: 14
J gene: TRBJ2-1
D gene: .
V gene: TRBV9
clone size: .

CDR3 protein: CASSLPGGTVKLFF
CDR3 DNA: TGTGCCAGCAGCCTCCCGGGGGGTACGGTAAAACTGTTTTTT
CDR3 length: 14
J gene: TRBJ1-4
D gene: .
V gene: TRBV25-1
clone size: .

CDR3 protein: CASQSSYEQYF
CDR3 DNA: TGTGCCAGTCAATCCTCCTACGAGCAGTACTTC
CDR3 length: 11
J gene: TRBJ2-7
D gene: .
V gene: TRBV28
clone size: once

CDR3 protein: CASSERRATEAFF
CDR3 DNA: TGTGCCAGCAGTGAAAGGCGGGCCACTGAAGCTTTCTTT
CDR3 length: 13
J gene: TRBJ1-1
D gene: .
V gene: TRBV25-1
clone size: .

CDR3 protein: CASSVAPGHLAFF
CDR3 DNA: TGTGCCAGCAGCGTAGCCCCCGGACACCTCGCTTTCTTT
CDR3 length: 13
J gene: TRBJ1-1
D gene: .
V gene: TRBV9
clone size: .

CDR3 protein: CASSLGAGGETQYF
CDR3 DNA: TGCGCCAGCAGCTTGGGGGCGGGTGGAGAGACCCAGTACTTC
CDR3 length: 14
J gene: TRBJ2-5
D gene: .
V gene: TRBV5-1
clone size: .

CDR3 protein: CASSQTSGRSEQYF
CDR3 DNA: TGTGCCAGCAGTCAGACTAGCGGGAGGAGCGAGCAGTACTTC
CDR3 length: 14
J gene: TRBJ2-7
D gene: TRBD2
V gene: TRBV7-2
clone size: .

CDR3 protein: CASSAGTGGAFHEQYF
CDR3 DNA: TGTGCCAGCAGTGCGGGCACAGGTGGGGCTTTCCACGAGCAGTACTTC
CDR3 length: 16
J gene: TRBJ2-7
D gene: .
V gene: TRBV6-1
clone size: once

CDR3 protein: CAISESSAAHSNQPQHF
CDR3 DNA: TGTGCCATCAGTGAGTCGAGTGCGGCCCATAGCAATCAGCCCCAGCATTTT
CDR3 length: 17
J gene: TRBJ1-5
D gene: .
V gene: TRBV10-3
clone size: .

CDR3 protein: CASSDTGHTEAFF
CDR3 DNA: TGTGCCAGCAGTGACACAGGGCACACTGAAGCTTTCTTT
CDR3 length: 13
J gene: TRBJ1-1
D gene: .
V gene: TRBV6-1
clone size: .

CDR3 protein: CASSPGTGRTGELFF
CDR3 DNA: TGCGCCAGCAGCCCCGGGACAGGGAGGACCGGGGAGCTGTTTTTT
CDR3 length: 15
J gene: TRBJ2-2
D gene: TRBD1
V gene: TRBV4-1
clone size: once

CDR3 protein: CASSLMRGGQETQYF
CDR3 DNA: TGTGCCAGCAGCCTGATGAGAGGCGGCCAAGAGACCCAGTACTTC
CDR3 length: 15
J gene: TRBJ2-5
D gene: .
V gene: TRBV7-8
clone size: .

CDR3 protein: CASSPGTGGGYEQYF
CDR3 DNA: TGTGCCAGCAGCCCCGGGACAGGGGGCGGGTACGAGCAGTACTTC
CDR3 length: 15
J gene: TRBJ2-7
D gene: TRBD1
V gene: TRBV3-1/TRBV3-2
clone size: few

CDR3 protein: CASSKWGPPYEQYF
CDR3 DNA: TGTGCCAGTAGCAAGTGGGGGCCCCCCTACGAGCAGTACTTC
CDR3 length: 14
J gene: TRBJ2-7
D gene: .
V gene: TRBV19
clone size: .

CDR3 protein: CASSVVPGDLYEQYF
CDR3 DNA: TGTGCCAGCAGCGTAGTCCCAGGGGACCTCTACGAGCAGTACTTC
CDR3 length: 15
J gene: TRBJ2-7
D gene: .
V gene: TRBV9
clone size: .

CDR3 protein: CASSQVLLAGGLFF
CDR3 DNA: TGTGCCAGCAGCCAAGTCCTACTAGCGGGAGGTCTTTTCTTC
CDR3 length: 14
J gene: TRBJ2-1
D gene: TRBD2
V gene: TRBV3-1/TRBV3-2
clone size: .

CDR3 protein: CASSSRDSRDQPQHF
CDR3 DNA: TGTGCCAGCAGCTCCCGGGACAGCAGAGATCAGCCCCAGCATTTT
CDR3 length: 15
J gene: TRBJ1-5
D gene: TRBD1
V gene: TRBV7-8
clone size: .

CDR3 protein: CAIGVLGGQQYF
CDR3 DNA: TGTGCCATAGGGGTCTTAGGGGGCCAGCAGTACTTC
CDR3 length: 12
J gene: TRBJ2-7
D gene: TRBD1
V gene: TRBV10-3
clone size: .

CDR3 protein: CASSYLGTRPYGYTF
CDR3 DNA: TGTGCCAGCAGTTATCTGGGGACAAGACCTTATGGCTACACCTTC
CDR3 length: 15
J gene: TRBJ1-2
D gene: .
V gene: TRBV6-2/TRBV6-3
clone size: .

CDR3 protein: CASSLAGVNYGYTF
CDR3 DNA: TGTGCCAGCAGCTTAGCGGGCGTGAACTATGGCTACACCTTC
CDR3 length: 14
J gene: TRBJ1-2
D gene: .
V gene: TRBV7-9
clone size: .

CDR3 protein: CASSYYVDQPQHF
CDR3 DNA: TGTGCCAGCAGTTACTATGTAGATCAGCCCCAGCATTTT
CDR3 length: 13
J gene: TRBJ1-5
D gene: .
V gene: TRBV6-2/TRBV6-3
clone size: .

CDR3 protein: CAWSGGPNQPQHF
CDR3 DNA: TGTGCCTGGAGTGGGGGCCCCAATCAGCCCCAGCATTTT
CDR3 length: 13
J gene: TRBJ1-5
D gene: .
V gene: TRBV30
clone size: .

CDR3 protein: CATRRQGVGNTIYF
CDR3 DNA: TGTGCCACTCGGAGACAGGGGGTTGGAAACACCATATATTTT
CDR3 length: 14
J gene: TRBJ1-3
D gene: TRBD1
V gene: TRBV19
clone size: few

CDR3 protein: CASKRTDTGELFF
CDR3 DNA: TGTGCCAGCAAACGGACAGACACCGGGGAGCTGTTTTTT
CDR3 length: 13
J gene: TRBJ2-2
D gene: .
V gene: TRBV12-3/TRBV12-4
clone size: few

CDR3 protein: CASRASWGAGELFF
CDR3 DNA: TGTGCCAGCAGGGCCAGTTGGGGCGCCGGGGAGCTGTTTTTT
CDR3 length: 14
J gene: TRBJ2-2
D gene: .
V gene: TRBV6-5
clone size: .

CDR3 protein: CASSLGRDSIYQPQHF
CDR3 DNA: TGTGCCAGCAGCTTAGGAAGGGACAGCATTTATCAGCCCCAGCATTTT
CDR3 length: 16
J gene: TRBJ1-5
D gene: TRBD1
V gene: TRBV7-8
clone size: once

CDR3 protein: CASSPDRVISEQYF
CDR3 DNA: TGTGCCAGCAGCCCGGACAGGGTGATAAGCGAGCAGTACTTC
CDR3 length: 14
J gene: TRBJ2-7
D gene: TRBD1
V gene: TRBV5-6
clone size: .

CDR3 protein: CASSTTSGQETQYF
CDR3 DNA: TGTGCCAGCAGCACTACTAGCGGCCAAGAGACCCAGTACTTC
CDR3 length: 14
J gene: TRBJ2-5
D gene: TRBD2
V gene: TRBV5-4
clone size: .

CDR3 protein: CASSLAATSGIGRAYEQYF
CDR3 DNA: TGTGCCAGCAGCTTAGCCGCGACTAGCGGGATCGGGCGGGCCTACGAGCAGTACTTC
CDR3 length: 19
J gene: TRBJ2-7
D gene: TRBD2
V gene: TRBV7-6
clone size: .

CDR3 protein: CASSESGYNQPQHF
CDR3 DNA: TGTGCCAGCAGTGAATCAGGGTACAATCAGCCCCAGCATTTT
CDR3 length: 14
J gene: TRBJ1-5
D gene: .
V gene: TRBV2
clone size: .

CDR3 protein: CATWSPGGEKLFF
CDR3 DNA: TGTGCCACCTGGTCTCCCGGCGGGGAAAAACTGTTTTTT
CDR3 length: 13
J gene: TRBJ1-4
D gene: .
V gene: TRBV28
clone size: .